This TCR beta chain was recovered during a study of cytomegalovirus exposure and HLA in healthy donors (dated by TCRdb to about 2017). Study-level background: An earlier analysis of approximately 600 of the donors reported more than 250 Gb of sequence data and some 100 million unique TCR beta sequences from 150 million to 200 million T cells. Approximately 310 gigabases of sequencing data and approximately 93 million unique TCR sequences were included in an early release covering over 600 HLA-typed donors. Of the roughly 410 genotyped donors, approximately 80% were placed in the genetic ancestry cluster associated with self-reported Caucasian donors. The study was designed to test whether signatures of past pathogen exposure could be identified by cataloging public T cell receptors. The study used immunosequencing to profile the T cell repertoires of 600 to 850 subjects and linked those repertoires to cytomegalovirus serostatus. Along with the approximately 700-subject first cohort, a separate validation cohort of over 90 different subjects was used. To predict cytomegalovirus infection status, the study brought together high-throughput TCR immunosequencing, statistical association of individual TCRs with disease status, and machine learning. To study patterns of TCR occurrence, a later analysis re-analyzed previously published TCR beta repertoires from several hundred donors and added high-resolution HLA genotyping. In the later analysis, no new phenotypic data were used to find candidate immune exposures; instead, reliance was placed on TCR beta sequences and their occurrence across donors. An earlier analysis of around 580 of the donors used high-throughput TCR beta sequencing to judge whether each TCR beta V gene segment behaved as functional or pseudogenic. Donor age, sex, ethnicity and CMV serostatus were collected together with the repertoire data. In a later genetic analysis, genome-wide SNP genotypes for 398 of the 666 donors were used, and that subset was treated as a discovery cohort. Every repertoire in the discovery cohort had been generated on one and the same sequencing platform. HLA typing covered class I and class II loci at four-digit resolution. The number of donors typed differed by locus, with 629-630 for A, B, C, DRB1 and DQB1, roughly 520 for DQA1, 606 for DPA1, and 400 to 490 for DPB1. About five DR-DQ haplotypes were handled as single units for association and clustering, since linkage in the cohort was strong. On average, around 240,000 unique TCR beta nucleotide sequences were sequenced per donor among a few hundred genotyped donors of the cohort, with around 19% of those sequences being non-productive.

Trimming costs V 3 bases and J 0 bases, and their ends lie 10 bases apart. The CDR3 sequence holds 14 residues, the cysteine and phenylalanine included. This entry keeps only the CDR3 DNA: 42 bases, framed from base 1. For CDR1 and CDR2, the germline V gene lists SGHRS and YFSETQ. The investigation overall reported the following: It was suggested by the authors that the approach could potentially be generalized to other disease states and immunological phenotypes. A later analysis found that most CMV-associated TCR beta chains appeared HLA-restricted, with HLA associations seemingly driven largely by CMV exposure. Assigning TCR associations to individual alleles was difficult when HLA alleles, especially DR and DQ, strongly co-occurred. Because counts were too low, around 18 rarely observed V segments, including chromosome 9 orphons, were left out of the earlier analysis of roughly 600 of the donors. A later genetic analysis associated a missense DCLRE1C variant with V-gene and J-gene trimming of TCR beta chains, and an independent cohort replicated the association. The cohort was sequenced for TCR beta chains only, and without alpha or paired-chain data the features that could be detected were limited. Some IMGT-functional V segments, including TRBV6-2 and TRBV6-3, could not be told apart with the 87-base-pair reads, so those segments were excluded. In the study, approximately 160 TCR beta chains were listed as associated with cytomegalovirus. CMV serostatus was the only immune exposure information available for the cohort. At a false discovery rate of 0.05, a later analysis linked 16,951 TCR beta sequences to specific HLA alleles. According to a later analysis, parvovirus B19, influenza, CMV and Epstein-Barr virus appeared linked to several top co-occurrence clusters. A further reported finding was that TCR beta sequences accurately predicted the HLA-A and HLA-B alleles for most subjects in the first cohort. According to a later analysis, TCR association rates differed among HLA loci, with DRB1 alleles showing the most associated TCRs and HLA-C alleles showing the fewest. In a later genetic analysis, fewer N-insertions in productive TCRs were reported among donors in an Asian-associated ancestry cluster than the roughly 700-donor mean. Correlated functional status among segregating V segments might reflect linkage disequilibrium, but an unknown experimental factor could not be ruled out. While some public TCRs were present in many individuals, most TCR sequences turned up only very rarely across donors. In an earlier analysis of some 550 of the donors, most TCR beta V segments were observed in productive rearrangements about 90% or about 30% of the time, broadly matching IMGT annotations. The presence/absence analyses assumed that sequencing depth was roughly uniform across donors, and that assumption may not be true. In a later analysis, HLA-associated TCR beta chains were found to be more clonally expanded and to have lower generation probabilities than equally common non-associated chains. HLA typing was unavailable for some donors at each locus, so association tests used only the typed subset. In both the original and validation cohorts, the classifier was reported to diagnose cytomegalovirus status with high specificity and sensitivity. A few of the identified cytomegalovirus-associated TCR beta chains were confirmed in vitro to be specific for cytomegalovirus antigens. A cluster of highly shared sequence variants was judged likely to represent a technical artifact of the sequencing pipeline.

The cohort comprised 666 healthy bone marrow donors. At the time of sampling, all cohort members were nominally healthy, though unrecorded immune exposures were likely present. The donor was CMV seronegative and was included in the group of a few hundred seronegative cohort members. Every donor gave a peripheral blood sample, and the peripheral blood mononuclear cells from that sample were used for TCR beta sequencing. The Qiagen DNeasy Blood Extraction Kit was used to extract genomic DNA from the blood cell samples. A word on this clone: Which antigen it targets is not known. No qualities accompany the bases; no much larger clone lies one base away.

Libraries came from the immunoSEQ multiplex PCR assay. A mixture of 60 forward primers for TCR Vbeta segments and 13 reverse primers for TCR Jbeta segments was used in the multiplex PCR. A multiplex PCR assay on genomic DNA amplified the CDR3 region of rearranged TCR beta genes. The Illumina HiSeq System was used to sequence the amplified TCR beta libraries as 87-base-pair reads. The paper's data handling went like this. Across the roughly 700 repertoires, a later analysis counted tens of millions of unique TCR beta chains, approximately 10 million of which were shared by at least two donors. To remove PCR and sequencing errors, raw reads were error-corrected and collapsed into unique sequences using a nearest-neighbor algorithm that merged closely related sequences. CDR3 sequences were aligned to IMGT reference sequences to assign V, D and J gene segments. For a sequence to be retained, a match of at least six nucleotides was required to both a V gene segment and a J gene segment. A rearrangement counted as productive if the CDR3 had no stop codons and remained in frame with V and J, and every other rearrangement counted as non-productive. Following IMGT convention, CDR3 was defined as the stretch from the second conserved V-encoded cysteine up to the conserved J-encoded phenylalanine. Sequences without an unambiguous match to a single V gene segment were excluded from the earlier analysis of about 630 of the donors. In an earlier analysis of around 590 of the donors, a V segment was called functional when productive rearrangements were above 56.7%, and segregating when the standard deviation between donors exceeded 5%. A statistical classification framework was built to diagnose cytomegalovirus status from the catalog of TCR beta chain sequences. A later analysis assigned V and J genes by comparing TCR nucleotide sequences with IMGT/GENE-DB human TR gene sequences. Using the TCRdist pipeline, a later analysis assigned CDR3 sequences along with most-parsimonious VDJ recombination scenarios. In a later analysis, each TCR beta chain was defined by its CDR3 amino acid sequence together with its V-gene family, and reads without a unique V-gene family were excluded. To address suspected cross-contamination and a sequencing artifact, a later analysis removed 592 highly shared, low-generation-probability nucleotide sequences. In a later analysis, a clonal expansion index was calculated for each public chain from normalized within-repertoire ranks of inferred template counts. Generation probabilities in a later analysis came from a VDJ recombination model fitted to out-of-frame rearrangements, and those results were checked against IGoR. In a later analysis, TCR-TCR, TCR-HLA and TCR-CMV co-occurrence was scored with hypergeometric tests, and a repertoire-size bias correction was applied to TCR pairs. To estimate false discovery rates, a later analysis permuted the HLA or CMV assignments 20 times. In a later analysis, co-occurring TCRs were grouped using DBSCAN, and TCRdist sequence similarity was added for clustering within HLA-allele-positive subsets. Co-occurrence clustering excluded repertoires with fewer than 30,000 or more than 120,000 public chains, plus five with anomalous nucleotide sharing. As stored in TCRdb, this immuneACCESS dataset retains in-frame rearrangements with V and J assigned. A fraction of the clones does not appear; measured against another copy, unresolved V genes explain less than half of the discrepancy, and the remainder lacks a known reason. V, J and clone size reflect that table, while D and trimming were determined from the DNA. This sample comprises under 150,000 clones, over 80% of them detected only once. The ten biggest clones cover over 1% of the sample.

The V gene is TRBV5-1 and the J gene is TRBJ2-7; TRBD1 is perhaps the D gene, given 5 matching bases. Sequenced: PBMCs. The TCR originated in a boy younger than 18 in good health and CMV-seronegative. In nucleotides, the sequence is TGCGCCAGCAGCTCCGACAGTAGCTCCTACGAGCAGTACTTC. Its protein reads: CASSSDSSSYEQYF.